This T cell receptor (beta chain) appears in the sequencing data of a study of shared clonotypes between healthy human individuals. Study-level points and caveats: Unshared clonotypes carried lower generation probabilities than those common to all four donors. Compared with memory subsets, naive subsets generally had larger estimated richness.

Deep was the level used in running the assay. Profiled with immunoSEQ multiplex PCR; TCRdb holds only in-frame clones, not every one. This table holds around 1.1 million clones, about 80% found once. This clone was seen many times. Its matching antigen is unknown. Germline V gives CDR1 KGHSH, CDR2 LQKENI. V lost 0 bases, J lost 2 bases, and 5 bases lay in between. The CDR3 extends over 14 amino acids. This TCR came from a man younger than 35 in good health. Some clones in this sample may be carry-over from other donors' samples. J is TRBJ2-4 and V is TRBV18; D is ambiguous. The sequenced sample was memory CD4+ T cells from PBMCs. Subset of the sample: CD45RA-negative fraction. CDR3 in DNA: TGTGCCAGCTCACCACCGCGGTCCAAAAACATTCAGTACTTC. This codes for CASSPPRSKNIQYF. The whole variable domain, remainder taken from reference TRBV18 and TRBJ2-4, is NAGVMQNPRHLVRRRGQEARLRCSPMKGHSHVYWYRQLPEEGLKFMVYLQKENIIDESGMPKERFSAEFPKEGPSILRIQQVVRGDSAAYFCASSPPRSKNIQYFGAGTRLSVL.